The next 26 T cell receptor beta chains were all read from a single sample in a study of human T cells and chemical hapten exposure. TCRdb processed the RACE reads anew with MiXCR; each CDR3 protein has one entry. The data show tens of thousands of distinct CDR3 sequences, just under 9% seen once. As for time point: healthy volunteer bleed at 2 weeks. Extraction yielded total RNA from whole blood (unfractionated). The sequencing input was whole blood. Source of these receptors: a female donor in good health. Some clones in this sample may be carry-over from other donors' samples.

The chain carries TRBV20-1 and TRBJ2-7, with TRBD2 matching 11 bases. From germline, CDR1 is DFQATT and CDR2 SNEGSKA (reference sequence). The CDR3 has 16 amino acids. V lost 1 base to trimming and J lost 7 bases; unmatched junction nucleotides: 12. CDR3: CSARAFSGRATGEQYF. In DNA, the CDR3 is TGCAGTGCTAGAGCCTTTAGCGGGAGGGCGACTGGGGAGCAGTACTTC.

The J gene is TRBJ2-7, the V gene TRBV18, with 12 bases fitting TRBD2. CDR3 size: 13 residues. Germline CDR1 reads KGHSH; CDR2 reads LQKENI. The J segment lost 7 bases and the V segment lost 6 bases, leaving 4 bases of the junction unmatched. The CDR3 bases are TGTGCCAGCTCCCAAGGACTAGCGGGGGAGCAGTACTTC. Translating gives CASSQGLAGEQYF.

This clonotype has a count of ten or more. V usage is TRBV11-3 and J usage is TRBJ2-3, with TRBD1 as a possible D gene (5 bases). V lost 4 bases and J lost 5, with 13 bases in between. CDR3 length: 14 residues. Germline V gene lookup returns CDR1 SGHNT and CDR2 YENEEA. CDR3 residues: CASSSSRDGDTQYF. CDR3 DNA: TGTGCCAGCAGCTCTTCCAGGGATGGAGATACGCAGTATTTT.

This clonotype was counted at least ten times. The gene calls are TRBV7-8 and TRBJ1-5; D is ambiguous. This CDR3 is 15 amino acids long. CDR1 and CDR2 from the germline V gene are SGHVS and FQNEAQ. Trimming removed 2 bases at V and 0 bases at J, with 8 bases between. The CDR3 protein is CASSLWQYSNQPQHF. For the CDR3, the DNA is TGTGCCAGCAGCTTATGGCAGTATAGCAATCAGCCCCAGCATTTT.

This clonotype has a handful of counts. The chain recombines TRBV5-1 with TRBJ2-1; TRBD1 might be the D (5 bases). V was clipped by 4 bases and J by 4 bases, with 12 bases between them. This CDR3 comprises 14 residues. Germline CDR1 reads SGHRS; CDR2 reads YFSETQ. CDR3 sequence reads: CASSLLGDYNEQFF. The CDR3 DNA reads TGCGCCAGCAGCCTCCTAGGGGATTACAATGAGCAGTTCTTC.

This clonotype has at least ten counts. The CDR3 coding sequence is TGTGCCAGCAGCCCCTATTGGAGCACAGATACGCAGTATTTT. Its translation is CASSPYWSTDTQYF. The chain employs TRBV12-3 or TRBV12-4 and TRBJ2-3; D remains ambiguous. The CDR3 totals 14 residues. V lost 6 bases, J lost 0 bases, and 10 bases lay in between.

The table lists this clonotype with a count of one. The V gene is TRBV7-2, the J gene TRBJ2-3; perhaps TRBD2 as D (5 bases). The germline CDR1 and CDR2 sequences are SGHTA and FQGNSA. The CDR3 has 16 amino acids. With 1 base removed from V and 3 bases from J, the gap between germline ends came to 14 bases. The CDR3 DNA follows: TGTGCCAGCAGCTTAGGGGGAGTTGCCGGGACAGATACGCAGTATTTT. Translation gives CASSLGGVAGTDTQYF. The entire variable domain, with the rest obtained from reference TRBV7-2 and TRBJ2-3, is as follows: GAGVSQSPSNKVTEKGKDVELRCDPISGHTALYWYRQSLGQGLEFLIYFQGNSAPDKSGLPSDRFSAERTGGSVSTLTIQRTQQEDSAVYLCASSLGGVAGTDTQYFGPGTRLTVL.

This clonotype has more than one count but fewer than ten. This sequence joins TRBV14 and TRBJ2-3, with 9 nucleotides matching TRBD1. V lost 4 bases to trimming and J lost 5 bases; unmatched junction nucleotides: 16. CDR1 is SGHDN and CDR2 is FVKESK in the germline V gene. The CDR3 sequence is 18 residues long. The CDR3 DNA is TGTGCCAGCAGCCGACTTATTCCGGGACAGGGAGTGTTAGATACGCAGTATTTT. Translating gives CASSRLIPGQGVLDTQYF.

The chain carries TRBV6-2 or TRBV6-3 and TRBJ1-5, with D unresolved. The germline CDR1 and CDR2 sequences are MNHEY and SVGEGT. Trimming stripped 3 bases from V and 2 bases from J, with 11 bases between. This CDR3 is 15 amino acids long. The CDR3 sequence: CASSYYSGGNQPQHF. The CDR3, as DNA: TGTGCCAGCAGTTATTATTCTGGGGGCAATCAGCCCCAGCATTTT.

This clonotype was counted many times. The rearrangement links TRBV5-4 to TRBJ2-6, with 8 positions matching TRBD1. With 4 bases clipped from V and 4 bases from J, the junction kept 13 bases outside the gene matches. Germline CDR1 and CDR2: SGHNT and YYREEE (reference sequence). The CDR3 sequence is 18 residues long. The DNA of the CDR3 is TGTGCCAGCAGCGACTCTCGGACAGGGCGGGGAGGGGCCAACGTCCTGACTTTC. It translates to CASSDSRTGRGGANVLTF.

This clonotype was recorded many times. The chain couples TRBV5-1 to TRBJ2-5; D ambiguous. The ends were cut back, 4 bases at V and 2 bases at J, with 12 bases in the middle. The CDR3 is 14 amino acids. The V gene's germline CDR1 is SGHRS and CDR2 YFSETQ. The CDR3 sequence: CASSPYLGQETQYF. Here the CDR3 DNA reads TGCGCCAGCAGCCCTTACCTGGGACAAGAGACCCAGTACTTC.

In its sample, this clonotype was seen a few times. V and J are TRBV20-1 and TRBJ1-4, with 8 bases that match TRBD1. This CDR3 has 17 amino acids. In germline, CDR1 is DFQATT, CDR2 SNEGSKA (reference sequence). Trimming cost V 2 bases and J 2 bases; bases outside gene matches: 10. The CDR3: CSARSPRQGPTNEKLFF. The CDR3 DNA sequence: TGCAGTGCTAGATCGCCCCGACAGGGGCCGACTAATGAAAAACTGTTTTTT.

The table lists this clonotype with a few counts. The rearrangement joins TRBV20-1 to TRBJ2-7; tentative D call: TRBD1 (6 bases). The V gene's germline CDR1 is DFQATT and CDR2 SNEGSKA (reference sequence). V lost 5 bases to trimming and J lost 3 bases, with 17 bases between them. The CDR3 is made up of 14 amino acids. The CDR3 spells CSALHQGSHYEQYF. The CDR3, as DNA: TGCAGTGCTCTACACCAGGGGTCCCACTACGAGCAGTACTTC.

This clonotype was counted between two and nine times. The chain joins TRBV6-6 to TRBJ1-4, with D unclear. Germline CDR1 is MNHNY and CDR2 is SVGAGI (reference sequence). This CDR3 comprises 11 residues. V was shortened by 3 bases and J by 8 bases, with 4 bases between the two germline ends. CDR3 region: CASSYREKLFF. Here the CDR3 DNA reads TGTGCCAGCAGTTATCGAGAAAAACTGTTTTTT.

This clonotype appeared a few times. This chain links TRBV27 with TRBJ1-6; the match to TRBD1 covers 7 bases. V lost 4 bases and J lost 4; bases outside the gene matches: 1. The length of the CDR3 is 14 residues. The germline CDR1 and CDR2 sequences are MNHEY and SMNVEV (reference sequence). Here the CDR3 reads CASSWGQYNSPLHF. The CDR3 DNA sequence: TGTGCCAGCAGTTGGGGACAGTATAATTCACCCCTCCACTTT.

This clonotype was observed many times. The V and J genes are TRBV7-9 and TRBJ1-4; D unclear. Looked up from germline, CDR1 is SEHNR and CDR2 is FQNEAQ (reference sequence). There are 15 residues in the CDR3. V was pared by 2 bases and J by 2 bases, with 9 bases between. The CDR3 sequence is CASSLPGWTNEKLFF. The CDR3 region has the DNA TGTGCCAGCAGCTTACCCGGATGGACTAATGAAAAACTGTTTTTT.

The chain combines TRBV13 with TRBJ2-1; 7 bases align to TRBD1. V lost 6 bases, J lost 7 bases, and 12 bases stayed unmatched. The CDR3 length is 15 residues. Germline V gene sequence: CDR1 PRHDT, CDR2 FYEKMQ (reference sequence). The CDR3 spells CASSFNQDRANEQFF. CDR3 in DNA: TGTGCCAGCAGTTTTAATCAAGACAGGGCAAATGAGCAGTTCTTC.

This clonotype was counted a few times. V is TRBV30 and J is TRBJ1-2; a possible D gene is TRBD1 (6 bases). Germline CDR1 is GTSNPN and CDR2 is SVGIG (reference sequence). CDR3 length: 14 residues. V was pared by 0 bases and J by 4 bases, with 12 bases between. CDR3: CAWSVRGWVYGYTF. CDR3 bases: TGTGCCTGGAGTGTCAGGGGATGGGTCTATGGCTACACCTTC.

This clonotype came up a few times. The CDR3 sequence is CASGPGGGLAGGDTQYF. CDR3 nucleotide sequence: TGTGCTAGTGGCCCCGGAGGGGGACTAGCGGGAGGTGATACGCAGTATTTT. The V gene is TRBV12-5, the J gene TRBJ2-3; 15 bases are shared with TRBD2. This CDR3 has 17 amino acids. Germline CDR1 LGHNT, CDR2 FRNRAP. V trimming: 6 bases; J trimming: 6 bases; junction bases outside the gene matches: 10.

The rearrangement links TRBV2 to TRBJ2-7, with unresolved D. Germline CDR1 and CDR2: SNHLY and FYNNEI. Between the trimmed V and J ends, which lost 7 bases and 0 bases, there was a span of 7 bases. The CDR3 runs to 12 residues. The chain's CDR3 is CASMRSSYEQYF. The CDR3 DNA is TGTGCCAGCATGCGGAGCTCCTACGAGCAGTACTTC.

Only a few counts were recorded for this clonotype. The DNA of the CDR3 is TGTGCCAGCAGTCCCTATAAGAGGACTGAAGCTTTCTTT. It encodes CASSPYKRTEAFF. The chain couples TRBV28 to TRBJ1-1, with D unresolved. V lost 5 bases and J lost 5, with 12 bases in between. CDR1 and CDR2 (germline): MDHEN, SYDVKM. The CDR3 is 13 residues long.

Worth noting for this clonotype: Compared with germline, one end of the junction differs, possibly owing to a read error. This chain uses TRBV20-1 with TRBJ2-7; TRBD2 aligns across 11 bases. CDR1 is DFQATT and CDR2 is SNEGSKA in the germline V gene (reference sequence). This CDR3 region has 12 residues. This CDR3 reads CSVSSGRYEQHF. The DNA of the CDR3 is TGCAGTGTTTCTAGCGGGAGGTACGAGCAGCACTTC.

The J gene is TRBJ2-7, the V gene TRBV20-1, with TRBD1 matching over 9 bases. V lost 6 bases, J lost 3 bases, and 6 bases stayed unmatched. The CDR3 is 13 amino acids. Germline V gene sequence: CDR1 DFQATT, CDR2 SNEGSKA (reference sequence). This CDR3 is CSAIGQGIYEQYF. The CDR3 DNA follows: TGCAGTGCAATCGGACAGGGGATCTACGAGCAGTACTTC.

This clonotype has ten or more counts. V usage is TRBV29-1 and J usage is TRBJ1-1, with unresolved D. CDR1 is SQVTM, CDR2 ANQGSEA, per germline. CDR3 length: 14 amino acids. V gave up 1 base and J gave up 0 bases, with 9 bases separating them. Here the CDR3 reads CSVEVETLNTEAFF. CDR3 nucleotide sequence: TGCAGCGTTGAAGTGGAAACTTTGAACACTGAAGCTTTCTTT.

Worth noting for this clonotype: A junction end diverges from the germline sequence, so it may reflect a read error. The genes are TRBV29-1 and TRBJ2-7; 8 nucleotides align to TRBD2. CDR1 is SQVTM and CDR2 is ANQGSEA in the germline V gene. This CDR3 is built from 12 residues. The CDR3 sequence: CSVEAGGPEQCF. The CDR3 DNA is TGCAGCGTTGAAGCGGGAGGGCCCGAGCAGTGCTTC.

This clonotype showed up just a few times. V is TRBV3-1 and J is TRBJ1-6; weak D call: TRBD1 (6 bases). CDR3 length: 16 residues. The germline gives CDR1 LGHDT, CDR2 YNNKEL (reference sequence). Between the trimmed V and J ends, which lost 1 base and 7 bases, there was a span of 14 bases. CDR3 sequence: CASSQGSTGMNSPLHF. The CDR3 DNA is TGTGCCAGCAGCCAAGGTTCGACAGGAATGAATTCACCCCTCCACTTT.